This T cell receptor beta chain emerged from a study of blood T cell repertoires in COVID-19. In the original workflow: Amplified reference gene primers provided the basis for estimating nucleated cell counts. Produced via immunoSEQ multiplex PCR; TCRdb's table is partial and in-frame only. That table is the source of V, J and clone size, and D and trimming were worked out from the DNA. The sample records approximately 90,000 clones, around 83% being singletons. Sequencing input: peripheral blood. The TCR originated in a man aged 55 to 69 with acute or convalescent COVID-19.

The CDR3 sequence: CASSFGQINTEAFF. CDR3 nucleotide sequence: TGTGCCAGCAGCTTTGGACAGATAAACACTGAAGCTTTCTTT. The chain joins TRBV7-9 to TRBJ1-1; D is possibly TRBD1 (6 bases). The CDR3 spans 14 residues. The V and J ends lost 3 bases and 2 bases respectively, with 10 bases between them. Germline V gives CDR1 SEHNR, CDR2 FQNEAQ (reference sequence).